These T cell receptor beta chains were read from a single sample in a study of T cell responses to AZD1222 COVID-19 vaccine. Sequencing was performed with immunoSEQ multiplex PCR; in TCRdb, only in-frame clones are kept and a portion is missing. The table records some 180,000 clones, nearly 95% of them present only once. The sequences come from peripheral blood, collected 28 days after the second AZD1222 dose. All receptors come from an adult who received the AZD1222 COVID-19 vaccine. CDR3s leave out the opening cysteine and the closing phenylalanine or tryptophan. D genes are given only for firm matches.

d_gene | v_gene | CDR3aa
TRBD1 | TRBV7-9 | ASRLQGGPYNEQF
TRBD1 | TRBV5-6 | ASSVGTGTDYGYT
. | TRBV25-1 | ASKIWETQY
. | TRBV14 | ASSQSRPLAAQETQY
. | TRBV4-1 | ASSPLYLNSGANVLT
. | TRBV11-2 | ASSLVLRDPTYNEQF
. | TRBV4-2 | ASSQTSRGDYEQY
. | TRBV19 | ASSVGSNYGYT
TRBD1 | TRBV19 | ASSPGTGIQPQH
. | TRBV5-1 | ASSPRGANTGELF
TRBD2 | TRBV2 | ASGGLAGGEQF
TRBD1 | TRBV25-1 | ASSDAGGNTGELF
TRBD1 | TRBV2 | AVQQGAAAGYT
TRBD2 | TRBV18 | ASSLVPGLYNEQF
. | TRBV21-1 | ASSKVFWKGARNSPLH
TRBD1 | TRBV5-1 | ASSLLTGVGTGELF
TRBD1 | TRBV7-6 | ASSSRTGVYNEQF
. | TRBV29-1 | SVGHDPGLQY
. | TRBV2 | ASSDPGQIYGYT
TRBD1 | TRBV18 | ASSPEGGQGGNQPQH
. | TRBV3-1/TRBV3-2 | ASSQVASAYEQY
. | TRBV11-2 | ASSSGTSTDTQY
. | TRBV6-5 | ASSSLQERIQY
. | TRBV27 | ASSEQNTGELF
. | TRBV7-2 | ASSLVLGANGGGELF
. | TRBV5-8 | ASSLETGSNQPQH
TRBD1 | TRBV10-3 | AISGRQGGSYGYT
TRBD2 | TRBV7-9 | ASSLGVSAGKF
TRBD1 | TRBV12-3/TRBV12-4 | ASSRTGEDEQF
TRBD1 | TRBV6-2/TRBV6-3 | ASSSYPGTGGYEQY
. | TRBV30 | AWSVPARRNSPLH
TRBD1 | TRBV11-2 | ASRLARGSSDTQY
. | TRBV20-1 | SARSETQY
TRBD2 | TRBV5-1 | ASSSATSAEQF
. | TRBV12-3/TRBV12-4 | ASSSGPQETQY
TRBD2 | TRBV2 | ASSPRAGGTDTQY
. | TRBV27 | ASTTRGDEQY
. | TRBV28 | ASSPLTGYT
. | TRBV19 | ASTTLGAGRGELF
. | TRBV4-1 | ASSQDGQSAQH
TRBD1 | TRBV6-5 | ASSLTGGADTEAF
TRBD1 | TRBV7-2 | ASSPSGTVKDTQY
TRBD1 | TRBV5-8 | ASILGQGKGGYT
. | TRBV4-1 | ASSQDPVTPLSYNEQF